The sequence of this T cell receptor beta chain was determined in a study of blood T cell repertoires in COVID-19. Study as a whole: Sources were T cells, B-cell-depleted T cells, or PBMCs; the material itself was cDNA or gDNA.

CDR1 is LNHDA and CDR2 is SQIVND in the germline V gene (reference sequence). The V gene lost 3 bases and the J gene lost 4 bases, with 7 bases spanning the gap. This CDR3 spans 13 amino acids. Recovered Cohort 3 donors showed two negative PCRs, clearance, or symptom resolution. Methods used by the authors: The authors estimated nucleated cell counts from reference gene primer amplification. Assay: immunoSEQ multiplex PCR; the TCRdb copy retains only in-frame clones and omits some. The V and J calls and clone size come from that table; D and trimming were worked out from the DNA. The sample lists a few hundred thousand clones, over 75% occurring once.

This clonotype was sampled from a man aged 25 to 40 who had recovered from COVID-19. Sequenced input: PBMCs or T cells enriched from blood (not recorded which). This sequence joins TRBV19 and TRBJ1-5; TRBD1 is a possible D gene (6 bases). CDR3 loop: CASSMDRNQPQHF. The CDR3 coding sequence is TGTGCCAGTAGTATGGACAGAAATCAGCCCCAGCATTTT.